This T cell receptor (beta chain) was found in a study of cytomegalovirus exposure and HLA in healthy donors. The study ran its PCR with 60 Vbeta and 13 Jbeta primers. Data came from immunoSEQ multiplex PCR; TCRdb stores just in-frame clones and leaves some out. The sample consists of about 220,000 clones, roughly 83% of them appearing once. Unmatched junction bases numbered 4, after V lost 5 bases and J lost 3 bases. The CDR3 extends over 14 amino acids. The V gene's germline CDR1 is LNHDA and CDR2 SQIVND (reference sequence). This sequence was found in a boy aged 2 to 9 in good health and CMV-seronegative. Material for sequencing was PBMCs. J is TRBJ2-7 and V is TRBV19, with 10 bases identical to TRBD2. CDR3 protein: CASSAASGSYEQYF. The DNA of the CDR3 is TGTGCCAGTAGTGCCGCTAGCGGGAGCTACGAGCAGTACTTC.